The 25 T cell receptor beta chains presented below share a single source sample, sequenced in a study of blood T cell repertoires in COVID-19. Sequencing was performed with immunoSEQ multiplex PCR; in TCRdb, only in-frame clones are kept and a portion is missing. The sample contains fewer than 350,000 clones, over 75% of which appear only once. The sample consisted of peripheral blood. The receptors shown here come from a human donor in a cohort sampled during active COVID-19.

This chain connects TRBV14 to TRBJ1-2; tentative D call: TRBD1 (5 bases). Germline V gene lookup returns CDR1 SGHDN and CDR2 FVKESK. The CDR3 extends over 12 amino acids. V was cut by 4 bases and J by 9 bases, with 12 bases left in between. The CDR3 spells CASSRTGVSYTF. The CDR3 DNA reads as TGTGCCAGCAGCCGGACGGGGGTGAGCTACACCTTC.

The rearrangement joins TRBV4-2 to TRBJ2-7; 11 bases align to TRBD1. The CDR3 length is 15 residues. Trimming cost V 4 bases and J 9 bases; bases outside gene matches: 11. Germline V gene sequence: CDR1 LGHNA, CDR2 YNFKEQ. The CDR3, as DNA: TGTGCCAGCAGCCCGGGACAGGGGGTCCCCATAGGGCAGTACTTC. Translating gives CASSPGQGVPIGQYF.

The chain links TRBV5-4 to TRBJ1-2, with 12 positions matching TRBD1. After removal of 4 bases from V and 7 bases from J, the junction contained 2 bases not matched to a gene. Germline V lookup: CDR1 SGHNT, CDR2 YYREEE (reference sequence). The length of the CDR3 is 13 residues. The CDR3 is CASSPGQGAGYTF. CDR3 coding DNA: TGTGCCAGCAGCCCGGGACAGGGGGCTGGCTACACCTTC.

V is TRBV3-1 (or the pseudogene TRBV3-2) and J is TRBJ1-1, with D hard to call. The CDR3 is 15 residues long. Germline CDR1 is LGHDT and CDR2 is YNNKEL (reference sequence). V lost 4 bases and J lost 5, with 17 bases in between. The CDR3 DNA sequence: TGTGCCAGCAGCCTAAAACCGTCCCCGGGGACTGAAGCTTTCTTT. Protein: CASSLKPSPGTEAFF.

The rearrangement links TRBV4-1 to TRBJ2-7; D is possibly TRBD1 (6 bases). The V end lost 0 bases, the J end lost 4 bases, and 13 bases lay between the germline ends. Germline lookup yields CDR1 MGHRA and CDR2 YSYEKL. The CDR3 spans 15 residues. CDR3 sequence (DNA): TGCGCCAGCAGCCAAGAAAGGACAGAGGCTTACGAGCAGTACTTC. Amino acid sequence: CASSQERTEAYEQYF.

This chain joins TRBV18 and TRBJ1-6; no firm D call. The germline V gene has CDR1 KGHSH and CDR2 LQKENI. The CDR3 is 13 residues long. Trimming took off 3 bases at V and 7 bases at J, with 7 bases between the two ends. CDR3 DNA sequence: TGTGCCAGCTCACCGGGCGGGAATTCACCCCTCCACTTT. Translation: CASSPGGNSPLHF.

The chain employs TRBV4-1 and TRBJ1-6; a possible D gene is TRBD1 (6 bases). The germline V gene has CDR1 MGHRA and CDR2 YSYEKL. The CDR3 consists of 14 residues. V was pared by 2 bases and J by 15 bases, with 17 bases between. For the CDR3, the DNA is TGCGCCAGCAGCCAAAGTACAGGGTCCTTATGCCTCCACTTT. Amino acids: CASSQSTGSLCLHF.

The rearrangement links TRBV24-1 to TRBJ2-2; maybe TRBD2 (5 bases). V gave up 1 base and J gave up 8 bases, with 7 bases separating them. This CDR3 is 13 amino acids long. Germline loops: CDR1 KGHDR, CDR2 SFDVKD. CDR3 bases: TGTGCCACCAGTGATTTCGGGGAGGGGGAGCTGTTTTTT. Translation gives CATSDFGEGELFF.

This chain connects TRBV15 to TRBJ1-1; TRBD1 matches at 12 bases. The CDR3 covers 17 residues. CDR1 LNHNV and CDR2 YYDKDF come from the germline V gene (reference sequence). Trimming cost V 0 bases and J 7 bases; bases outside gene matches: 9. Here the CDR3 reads CATSRDRGTGGSSEAFF. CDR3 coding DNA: TGTGCCACCAGCAGAGATCGGGGGACAGGGGGCTCTAGTGAAGCTTTCTTT.

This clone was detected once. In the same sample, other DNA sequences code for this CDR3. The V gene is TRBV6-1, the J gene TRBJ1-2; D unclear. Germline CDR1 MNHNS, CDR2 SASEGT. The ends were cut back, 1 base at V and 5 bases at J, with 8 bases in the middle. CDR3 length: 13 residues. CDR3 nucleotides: TGTGCCAGCAGTGAAGATAGCTTTTATGGCTACACCTTC. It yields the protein CASSEDSFYGYTF.

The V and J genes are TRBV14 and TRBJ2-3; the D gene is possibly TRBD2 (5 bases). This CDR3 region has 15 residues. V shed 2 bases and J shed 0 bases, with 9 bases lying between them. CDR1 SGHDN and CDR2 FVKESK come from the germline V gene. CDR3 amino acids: CASSQWELSTDTQYF. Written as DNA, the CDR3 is TGTGCCAGCAGCCAATGGGAGTTAAGCACAGATACGCAGTATTTT. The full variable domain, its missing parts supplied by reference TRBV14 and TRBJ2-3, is EAGVTQFPSHSVIEKGQTVTLRCDPISGHDNLYWYRRVMGKEIKFLLHFVKESKQDESGMPNNRFLAERTGGTYSTLKVQPAELEDSGVYFCASSQWELSTDTQYFGPGTRLTVL.

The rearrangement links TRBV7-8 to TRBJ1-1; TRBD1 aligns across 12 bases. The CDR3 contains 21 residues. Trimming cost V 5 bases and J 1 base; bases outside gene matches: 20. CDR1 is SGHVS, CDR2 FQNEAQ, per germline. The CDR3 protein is CASSPRSKSPGQGARNTEAFF. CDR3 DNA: TGTGCCAGCAGCCCCCGATCTAAATCACCGGGACAGGGGGCAAGGAACACTGAAGCTTTCTTT.

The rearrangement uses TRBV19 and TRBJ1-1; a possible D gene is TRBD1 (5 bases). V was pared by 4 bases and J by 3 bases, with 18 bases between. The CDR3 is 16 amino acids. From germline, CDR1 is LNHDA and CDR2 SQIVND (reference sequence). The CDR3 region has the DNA TGTGCCAGTAGTAGTATCCAGGGAGGTATGGACACTGAAGCTTTCTTT. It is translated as CASSSIQGGMDTEAFF.

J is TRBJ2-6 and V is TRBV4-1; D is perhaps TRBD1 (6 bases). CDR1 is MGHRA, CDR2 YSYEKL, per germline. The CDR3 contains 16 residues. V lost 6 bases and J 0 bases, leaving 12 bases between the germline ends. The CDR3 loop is CASRGDRPSGANVLTF. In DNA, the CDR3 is TGCGCCAGCAGAGGCGACAGGCCCTCTGGGGCCAACGTCCTGACTTTC.

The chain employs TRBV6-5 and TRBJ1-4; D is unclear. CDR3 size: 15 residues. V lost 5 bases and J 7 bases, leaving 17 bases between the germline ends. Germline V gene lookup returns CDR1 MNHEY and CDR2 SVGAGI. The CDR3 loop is CASSPRRGGLEKLFF. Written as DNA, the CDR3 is TGTGCCAGCAGTCCCCGGCGAGGAGGGCTTGAAAAACTGTTTTTT.

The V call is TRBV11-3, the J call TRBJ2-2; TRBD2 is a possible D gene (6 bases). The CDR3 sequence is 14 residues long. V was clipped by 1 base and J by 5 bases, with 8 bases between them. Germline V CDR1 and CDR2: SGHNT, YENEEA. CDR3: CASSLAGGTGELFF. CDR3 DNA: TGTGCCAGCAGCTTAGCAGGAGGGACCGGGGAGCTGTTTTTT.

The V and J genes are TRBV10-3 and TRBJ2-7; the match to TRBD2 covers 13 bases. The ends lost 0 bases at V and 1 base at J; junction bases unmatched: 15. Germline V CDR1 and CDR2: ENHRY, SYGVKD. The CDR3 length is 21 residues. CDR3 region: CAISESRFGRGTSGVSYEQYF. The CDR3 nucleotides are TGTGCCATCAGTGAGTCTAGATTCGGACGGGGGACTAGCGGGGTTTCCTACGAGCAGTACTTC.

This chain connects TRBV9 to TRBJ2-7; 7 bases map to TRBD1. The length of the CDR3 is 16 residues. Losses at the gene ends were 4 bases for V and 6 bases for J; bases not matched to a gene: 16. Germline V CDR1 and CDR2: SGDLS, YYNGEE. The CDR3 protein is CASSTRTGAMFGEQYF. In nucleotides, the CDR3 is TGTGCCAGCAGCACTAGAACAGGGGCAATGTTTGGCGAGCAGTACTTC.

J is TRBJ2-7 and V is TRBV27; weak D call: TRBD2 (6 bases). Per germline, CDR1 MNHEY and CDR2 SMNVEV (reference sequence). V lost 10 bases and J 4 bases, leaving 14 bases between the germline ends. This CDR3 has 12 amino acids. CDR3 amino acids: CATRDGFYEQYF. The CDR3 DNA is TGTGCCACGCGGGACGGATTTTACGAGCAGTACTTC.

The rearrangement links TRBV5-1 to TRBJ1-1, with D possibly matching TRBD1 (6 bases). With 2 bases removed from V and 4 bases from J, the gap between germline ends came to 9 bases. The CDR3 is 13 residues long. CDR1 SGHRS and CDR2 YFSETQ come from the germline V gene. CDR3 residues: CASSFIGGTEAFF. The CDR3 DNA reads TGCGCCAGCAGCTTCATAGGGGGCACTGAAGCTTTCTTT.

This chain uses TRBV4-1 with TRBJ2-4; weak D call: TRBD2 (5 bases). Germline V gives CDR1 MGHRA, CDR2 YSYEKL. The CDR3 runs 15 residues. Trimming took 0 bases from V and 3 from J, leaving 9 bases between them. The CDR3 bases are TGCGCCAGCAGCCAAGACGAGGGTCTCAAAAACATTCAGTACTTC. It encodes CASSQDEGLKNIQYF.

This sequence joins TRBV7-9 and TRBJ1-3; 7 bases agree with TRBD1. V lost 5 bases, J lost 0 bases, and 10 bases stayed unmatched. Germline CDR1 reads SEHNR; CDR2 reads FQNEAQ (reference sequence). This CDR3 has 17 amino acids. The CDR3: CASSPVQGIVSGNTIYF. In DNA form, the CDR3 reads TGTGCCAGCAGCCCGGTACAGGGGATCGTCTCTGGAAACACCATATATTTT.

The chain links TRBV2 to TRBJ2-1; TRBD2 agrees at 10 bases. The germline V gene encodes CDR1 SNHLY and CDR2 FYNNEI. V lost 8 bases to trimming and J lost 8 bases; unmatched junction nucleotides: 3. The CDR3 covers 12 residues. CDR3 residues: CASWSGRDEQFF. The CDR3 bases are TGTGCCAGCTGGAGCGGGAGGGATGAGCAGTTCTTC. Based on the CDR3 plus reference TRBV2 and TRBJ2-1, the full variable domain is EPEVTQTPSHQVTQMGQEVILRCVPISNHLYFYWYRQILGQKVEFLVSFYNNEISEKSEIFDDQFSVERPDGSNFTLKIRSTKLEDSAMYFCASWSGRDEQFFGPGTRLTVL.

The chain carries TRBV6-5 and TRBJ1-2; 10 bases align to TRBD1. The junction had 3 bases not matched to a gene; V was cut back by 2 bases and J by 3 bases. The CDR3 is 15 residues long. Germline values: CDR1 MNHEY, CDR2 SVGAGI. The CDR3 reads CASSYGGTGDYGYTF. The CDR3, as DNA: TGTGCCAGCAGTTACGGGGGGACAGGGGACTATGGCTACACCTTC.

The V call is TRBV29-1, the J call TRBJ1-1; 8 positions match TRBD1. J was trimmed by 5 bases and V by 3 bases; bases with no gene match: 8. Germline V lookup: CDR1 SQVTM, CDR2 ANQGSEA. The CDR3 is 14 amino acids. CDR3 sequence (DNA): TGCAGCGTTGATAAGGCAGGGGGCGGAACTGAAGCTTTCTTT. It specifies CSVDKAGGGTEAFF.